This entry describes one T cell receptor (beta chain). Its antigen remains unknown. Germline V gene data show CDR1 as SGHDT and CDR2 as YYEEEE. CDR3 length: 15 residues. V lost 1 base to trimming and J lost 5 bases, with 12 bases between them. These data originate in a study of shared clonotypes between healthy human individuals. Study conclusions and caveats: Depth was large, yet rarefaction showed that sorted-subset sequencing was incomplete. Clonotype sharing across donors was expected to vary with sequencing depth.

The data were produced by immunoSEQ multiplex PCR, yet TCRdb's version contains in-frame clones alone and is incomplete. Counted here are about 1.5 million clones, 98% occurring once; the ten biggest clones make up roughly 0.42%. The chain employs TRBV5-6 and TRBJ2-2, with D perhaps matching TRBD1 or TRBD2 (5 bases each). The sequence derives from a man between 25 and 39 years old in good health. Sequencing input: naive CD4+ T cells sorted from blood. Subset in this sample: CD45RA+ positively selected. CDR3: CASSLQGVLTGELFF. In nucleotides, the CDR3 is TGTGCCAGCAGCTTGCAGGGAGTCCTAACCGGGGAGCTGTTTTTT. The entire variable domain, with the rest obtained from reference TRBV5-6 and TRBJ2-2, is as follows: DAGVTQSPTHLIKTRGQQVTLRCSPKSGHDTVSWYQQALGQGPQFIFQYYEEEERQRGNFPDRFSGHQFPNYSSELNVNALLLGDSALYLCASSLQGVLTGELFFGEGSRLTVL.